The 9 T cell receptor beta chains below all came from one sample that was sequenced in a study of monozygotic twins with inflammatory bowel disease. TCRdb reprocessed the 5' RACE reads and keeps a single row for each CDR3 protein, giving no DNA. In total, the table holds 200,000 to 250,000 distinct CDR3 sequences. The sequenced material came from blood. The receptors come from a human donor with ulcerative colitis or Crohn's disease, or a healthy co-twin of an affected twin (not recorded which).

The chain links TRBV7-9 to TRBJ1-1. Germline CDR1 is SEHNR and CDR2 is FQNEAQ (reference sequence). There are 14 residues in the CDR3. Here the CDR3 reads CASSWGGKGTEAFF.

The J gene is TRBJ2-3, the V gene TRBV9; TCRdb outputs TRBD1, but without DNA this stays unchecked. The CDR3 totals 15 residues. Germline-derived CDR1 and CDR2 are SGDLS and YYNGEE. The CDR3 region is CASKRGQLNTDTQYF.

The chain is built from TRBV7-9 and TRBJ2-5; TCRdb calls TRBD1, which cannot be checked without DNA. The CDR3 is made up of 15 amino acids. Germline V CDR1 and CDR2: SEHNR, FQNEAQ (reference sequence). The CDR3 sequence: CASSLGGTGSETQYF.

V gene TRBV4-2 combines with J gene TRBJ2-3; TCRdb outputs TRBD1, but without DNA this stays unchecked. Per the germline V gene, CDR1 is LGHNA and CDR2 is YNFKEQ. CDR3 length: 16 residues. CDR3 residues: CASSQDLRGSTDTQYF.

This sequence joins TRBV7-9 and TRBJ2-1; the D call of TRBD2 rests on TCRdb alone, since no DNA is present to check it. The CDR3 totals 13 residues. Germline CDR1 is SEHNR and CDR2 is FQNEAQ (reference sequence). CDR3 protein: CASSPLGDFKQFF.

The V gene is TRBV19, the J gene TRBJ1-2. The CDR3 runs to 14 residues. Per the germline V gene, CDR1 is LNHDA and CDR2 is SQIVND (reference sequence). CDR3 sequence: CASRDRQGLYGYTF.

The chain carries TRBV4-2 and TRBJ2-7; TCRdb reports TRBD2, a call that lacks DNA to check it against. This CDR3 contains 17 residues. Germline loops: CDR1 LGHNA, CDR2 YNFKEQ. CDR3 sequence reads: CASSPLTSGGATYEQYF.

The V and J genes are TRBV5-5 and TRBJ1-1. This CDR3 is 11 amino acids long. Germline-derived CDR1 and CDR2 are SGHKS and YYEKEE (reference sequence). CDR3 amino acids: CASTWAGEAFF.

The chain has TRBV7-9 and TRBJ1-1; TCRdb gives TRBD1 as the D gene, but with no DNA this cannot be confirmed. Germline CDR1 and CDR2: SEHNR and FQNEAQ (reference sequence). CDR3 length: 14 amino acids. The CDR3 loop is CTSFFNRENTEAFF.